This T cell receptor beta chain originates from a study of blood T cell repertoires in COVID-19. Whole-study context: COVID-19 samples from acute and convalescent phases originated in the United States, Italy and Spain. Nucleic acid was either cDNA or gDNA, and it came from T cells, B-cell-depleted T cells, or PBMCs.

Under the authors' procedure: Reference gene primers were amplified, and this amplification served to estimate nucleated cell counts. Assay used: immunoSEQ multiplex PCR; TCRdb lists only in-frame clones, some missing. V and J calls and clone size are those listed in that table; D and trimming were worked out from the DNA. The sample consists of 120,000 to 150,000 clones, approximately 85% of them appearing once. This clone has a handful of counts. The V and J ends lost 5 bases and 4 bases, in that order; junction bases with no gene match: 3. Per germline, CDR1 SGHTA and CDR2 FQGNSA. The CDR3 runs 15 residues.

This TCR was sampled from a human donor with acute or convalescent COVID-19. The donor label of this sample is uncertain. The chain couples TRBV7-2 to TRBJ1-6, with 9 bases matching TRBD1. Sequenced material: peripheral blood. The CDR3 region has the DNA TGTGCCAGCAGCGTCGGGACAGGGTATAATTCACCCCTCCACTTT. Residues: CASSVGTGYNSPLHF.